This T cell receptor (beta chain) was captured by sequencing in a study of T-cell memory formation after mild COVID-19. Study information: TCR clusters were mostly confined to one donor each.

The V gene's germline CDR1 is SQVTM and CDR2 ANQGSEA. The CDR3 extends over 13 amino acids. V was cut by 4 bases and J by 1 base, with 9 bases left in between. MiXCR, run by TCRdb on the 5' RACE reads, gives a single entry per CDR3 protein. The sample includes about 90,000 distinct CDR3 sequences, about 13% of them seen just once. Material for sequencing was PBMCs or a T cell subset sorted from them (not recorded which). The chain is built from TRBV29-1 and TRBJ2-3, with D perhaps TRBD1 (5 bases). This receptor was identified in an adult woman who had mild COVID-19 (a few samples of this study predate the infection). Cell type and time point are not known. In nucleotides, the CDR3 is TGCAGCGTTGTGTTCAGGGGCACAGATACGCAGTATTTT. Residues: CSVVFRGTDTQYF.